This is a list of T cell receptor beta chains from one sample in a study of blood T cell repertoires in COVID-19. The protocol was immunoSEQ multiplex PCR, while the TCRdb copy is restricted to in-frame clones and leaves out a portion. The sample contains roughly 120,000 clones, roughly 80% of which appear only once. Material: peripheral blood. These receptors were collected from a woman between 35 and 50 years old with acute or convalescent COVID-19. Both conserved end residues are part of each CDR3. Fields, in order: J gene, V gene, clone size, D gene, CDR3 protein, CDR3 DNA. The D gene is left open where the match is weak. Not all rows give a size; the values are once, few, many and, for expanded clones, a class.

TRBJ2-3	TRBV6-4	-	TRBD2	CASSDSKTSGTDTQYF	TGTGCCAGCAGTGACTCGAAGACTAGCGGAACAGATACGCAGTATTTT
TRBJ1-2	TRBV24-1	-	-	CATSDHQGRGYTF	TGTGCCACCAGTGACCACCAGGGTCGGGGCTACACCTTC
TRBJ2-2	TRBV3-1/TRBV3-2	few	TRBD2	CASSQGGLAANTGELFF	TGTGCCAGCAGCCAGGGGGGACTAGCGGCGAACACCGGGGAGCTGTTTTTT
TRBJ1-4	TRBV5-1	-	-	CASSLEDVNEKLFF	TGCGCCAGCAGCTTAGAGGATGTTAATGAAAAACTGTTTTTT
TRBJ2-2	TRBV9	-	TRBD1	CASSYRDRNTGELFF	TGTGCCAGCAGCTACCGGGACAGAAACACCGGGGAGCTGTTTTTT
TRBJ2-1	TRBV5-4	-	-	CASSQTGTYNEQFF	TGTGCCAGCAGCCAAACGGGGACTTACAATGAGCAGTTCTTC
TRBJ1-1	TRBV6-6	-	TRBD1	CASSIQQGEAFF	TGTGCCAGCAGCATCCAACAGGGGGAAGCTTTCTTT
TRBJ1-2	TRBV29-1	-	TRBD1	CSSLGRGPFRGYTF	TGCAGCTCCCTCGGAAGGGGGCCTTTTCGTGGCTACACCTTC
TRBJ1-3	TRBV11-2	-	-	CASSPPYPGGNTIYF	TGTGCCAGCAGCCCCCCATATCCGGGAGGAAACACCATATATTTT
TRBJ2-2	TRBV19	-	TRBD2	CASTSDLAGEGGELFF	TGTGCCAGTACCTCAGATCTAGCGGGGGAGGGCGGGGAGCTGTTTTTT
TRBJ2-7	TRBV9	-	-	CASSPSGTYTYEQYF	TGTGCCAGCAGCCCATCCGGGACATACACCTACGAGCAGTACTTC
TRBJ2-7	TRBV28	-	TRBD2	CASSFGRDEQYF	TGTGCCAGCAGTTTTGGGAGGGACGAGCAGTACTTC
TRBJ1-2	TRBV18	once	-	CASSPREQGGYTF	TGTGCCAGCTCACCGAGGGAACAGGGTGGCTACACCTTC
TRBJ2-5	TRBV7-9	-	-	CASSLKRRGIVQETQYF	TGTGCCAGCAGCTTAAAGAGGAGGGGAATTGTCCAAGAGACCCAGTACTTC
TRBJ1-1	TRBV11-3	-	-	CASSQSGNTEAFF	TGTGCCAGCAGCCAATCAGGGAACACTGAAGCTTTCTTT
TRBJ1-4	TRBV6-5	many	TRBD1	CASSPFGTGQKLFF	TGTGCCAGCAGCCCGTTCGGGACAGGGCAAAAACTGTTTTTT